This TCR beta chain was identified in a study of Ad26.COV2.S vaccination and SARS-CoV-2 variants. As for the study in general: The authors gave Ad26.COV2.S intramuscularly, either once or twice 56 days apart. Points from the study as a whole: From the TCR breadth and depth analyses, total T cell responses may have been underestimated. Spike-specific responses of CD8+ and CD4+ T cells were reported to display substantial breadth after vaccination.

Treatment specified: around 19 received Ad26.COV2.S at low or high dose, single or two shots; five or six received placebo; per-sample allocation not given. Repertoires come from day 63 after the first vaccine or placebo injection. About this clone: Its antigen is undetermined.

The V end was cut by 3 bases, the J end by 5 bases, with 13 bases between. The germline V gene encodes CDR1 KGHSH and CDR2 LQKENI. There are 14 residues in the CDR3. Assay: immunoSEQ multiplex PCR; the TCRdb copy retains only in-frame clones and omits some. Seen here are about 400,000 clones, 70% to 90% observed once, and the top ten hold about 1.9%. The sample consisted of peripheral blood, taken in a trial of Ad26.COV2.S vaccine versus placebo. This clonotype originated in a person aged 18-65 years who received the Ad26.COV2.S COVID-19 vaccine or a placebo. The chain is built from TRBV18 and TRBJ2-5; no clear D gene. CDR3 bases: TGTGCCAGCTCACCGGGTGCCCCCGCGGAGACCCAGTACTTC. It yields the protein CASSPGAPAETQYF.